The sequence of this T cell receptor (beta chain) was determined in a study of early T cells in non-severe SARS-CoV-2 infection. General study points: There was a bias toward anti-spike CD8 responses in VDJdb matching, which missed private and CD4 specificities.

There are 14 residues in the CDR3. Per the germline V gene, CDR1 is KGHDR and CDR2 is SFDVKD. V lost 6 bases to trimming and J lost 7 bases; unmatched junction nucleotides: 1. This clonotype counts as medium-sized (0.01 to 0.1%). The antigen remains unidentified. The library protocol tagged individual cDNA molecules with unique molecular identifiers. TCRdb fed the 5' RACE reads into MiXCR, producing one record per CDR3 protein. The profile covers about 39,000 distinct CDR3 sequences, with 4.5% to 7% appearing a single time and 3.5% to 4.5% taken by the ten largest. This chain connects TRBV24-1 to TRBJ1-6; 11 bases line up with TRBD1. This specimen consisted of whole blood, obtained at baseline. This TCR derives from an adult who was a healthcare worker with PCR-confirmed SARS-CoV-2 infection or an uninfected control (not recorded which). The CDR3 loop reads CATSWDRGNSPLHF. As DNA, the CDR3 is TGTGCCACCAGTTGGGACAGGGGGAATTCACCCCTCCACTTT.